A single sample gave rise to the 15 T cell receptor beta chains below, sequenced in a study of blood T cell repertoires in COVID-19. Libraries were prepared by immunoSEQ multiplex PCR; TCRdb keeps only in-frame clonotypes and omits some of them. The sample has roughly 250,000 clones; about 80% are singletons. The specimen sequenced was peripheral blood. These TCRs come from a woman of 80 years or more with acute or convalescent COVID-19.

The chain joins TRBV6-2 or TRBV6-3 to TRBJ1-5; the match to TRBD1 covers 9 bases. This CDR3 spans 15 amino acids. The germline V gene has CDR1 MNHEY and CDR2 SVGEGT. V lost 6 bases, J lost 7 bases, and 10 bases stayed unmatched. CDR3: CASSLQGARGQPQHF. The CDR3, as DNA: TGTGCCAGCAGCCTACAGGGGGCCCGGGGACAGCCCCAGCATTTT.

This clone was recorded once. This chain links TRBV6-5 with TRBJ1-3, with TRBD1 matching 10 bases. The CDR3 has 15 amino acids. V shed 7 bases, J shed 4 bases, and the junction held 7 bases outside the gene matches. Germline loops: CDR1 MNHEY, CDR2 SVGAGI. This CDR3 is CASTMTGGKGNTIYF. For the CDR3, the DNA is TGTGCCAGCACTATGACAGGGGGCAAAGGAAACACCATATATTTT.

The chain couples TRBV6-5 to TRBJ2-7, with a weak D call TRBD1 (5 bases). V was trimmed by 7 bases and J by 6 bases, leaving 13 bases between them. CDR1 and CDR2 from the germline V gene are MNHEY and SVGAGI. This CDR3 comprises 12 residues. CDR3 bases: TGTGCCAGCAATCCAGGGCGCCTCGAGCAGTACTTC. Protein sequence: CASNPGRLEQYF.

This chain uses TRBV20-1 with TRBJ2-3, with 11 bases that match TRBD2. Trimming removed 3 bases from V and 1 base from J; junction bases left unmatched: 6. Germline V CDR1 and CDR2: DFQATT, SNEGSKA (reference sequence). The CDR3 extends over 16 amino acids. CDR3 in amino acids: CSASKLTSGGTDTQYF. Written as DNA, the CDR3 is TGCAGTGCTAGTAAGCTGACTAGCGGGGGCACAGATACGCAGTATTTT.

The chain joins TRBV5-8 to TRBJ1-4; the D is unclear. The V and J ends lost 5 bases and 6 bases respectively, with 17 bases between them. CDR1 is SGHTS and CDR2 is YDEGEE in the germline V gene. The CDR3 is made up of 15 amino acids. For the CDR3, the DNA is TGTGCCAGCAGGGGGAGCGGACGGGAGTATGAAAAACTGTTTTTT. Amino acid sequence: CASRGSGREYEKLFF.

The rearrangement uses TRBV7-2 and TRBJ2-3, with a weak D call TRBD2 (6 bases). The CDR3 contains 15 residues. Germline CDR1 SGHTA, CDR2 FQGNSA. Trimming removed 5 bases at V and 10 bases at J, with 22 bases between. CDR3 region: CASSPLSGVNSAQYF. Here the CDR3 DNA reads TGTGCCAGCAGCCCCCTTAGCGGCGTCAACTCTGCGCAGTATTTT.

The rearrangement joins TRBV10-3 to TRBJ2-3; weak D call: TRBD2 (5 bases). The germline V gene has CDR1 ENHRY and CDR2 SYGVKD. The CDR3 consists of 14 residues. Deletions cut 0 bases from V and 6 bases from J, with 10 bases between. The CDR3 is CAISESASSDTQYF. CDR3 sequence (DNA): TGTGCCATCAGTGAGTCGGCTAGCTCCGATACGCAGTATTTT.

This clone was detected only a few times. The CDR3 DNA sequence: TGCGCCAGCAGGCCGGGACTAGCCCTCACCGGGGAGCTGTTTTTT. As protein: CASRPGLALTGELFF. V and J are TRBV5-1 and TRBJ2-2, with TRBD2 identical over 9 bases. This CDR3 spans 15 amino acids. Germline V gene lookup returns CDR1 SGHRS and CDR2 YFSETQ. V shed 5 bases, J shed 4 bases, and the junction held 6 bases outside the gene matches. Combining the CDR3 with reference TRBV5-1 and TRBJ2-2 gives the whole variable domain KAGVTQTPRYLIKTRGQQVTLSCSPISGHRSVSWYQQTPGQGLQFLFEYFSETQRNKGNFPGRFSGRQFSNSRSEMNVSTLELGDSALYLCASRPGLALTGELFFGEGSRLTVL.

This clone has at least ten counts. This chain links TRBV6-1 with TRBJ2-7, with 11 nucleotides matching TRBD2. Losses at the gene ends were 2 bases for V and 4 bases for J; bases not matched to a gene: 4. Looked up from germline, CDR1 is MNHNS and CDR2 is SASEGT. The CDR3 length is 15 residues. Here the CDR3 reads CASSELASGRYEQYF. The CDR3 DNA is TGTGCCAGCAGTGAACTGGCTAGCGGGAGGTACGAGCAGTACTTC.

The chain combines TRBV5-1 with TRBJ2-7, with 8 bases aligning to TRBD1. This CDR3 has 13 amino acids. The J segment lost 4 bases and the V segment lost 4 bases, leaving 4 bases of the junction unmatched. Per the germline V gene, CDR1 is SGHRS and CDR2 is YFSETQ. The CDR3 nucleotides read TGCGCCAGCAGCCGGGACAGGACATACGAGCAGTACTTC. Protein: CASSRDRTYEQYF.

V and J are TRBV19 and TRBJ2-1, with TRBD2 matching 10 bases. With 5 bases clipped from V and 5 bases from J, the junction kept 6 bases outside the gene matches. CDR3 size: 15 residues. The germline V gene encodes CDR1 LNHDA and CDR2 SQIVND (reference sequence). CDR3 sequence: CASSPSSGRNNEQFF. The CDR3 coding sequence is TGTGCCAGTAGTCCATCTAGCGGGAGAAACAATGAGCAGTTCTTC.

The V and J genes are TRBV4-1 and TRBJ1-4, with D perhaps matching TRBD1 (5 bases). Trimming removed 0 bases at V and 7 bases at J, with 12 bases between. Germline lookup yields CDR1 MGHRA and CDR2 YSYEKL. This CDR3 is 15 amino acids long. The CDR3 sequence is CASSQDQGMGEKLFF. The CDR3, as DNA: TGCGCCAGCAGCCAAGATCAGGGAATGGGTGAAAAACTGTTTTTT.

This chain uses TRBV21-1 with TRBJ1-5; the D call TRBD1 from the table was never checked on the DNA. TRBV21-1 is marked as a pseudogene. The CDR3 is 16 amino acids. This chain's CDR3 is CASSKGAGGCNQPQHF. CDR3 sequence (DNA): TGTGCCAGCAGCAAAGGAGCAGGGGGCTGCAATCAGCCCCAGCATTTT.

The gene calls are TRBV28 and TRBJ2-7; TRBD1 is a possible D gene (6 bases). This CDR3 has 14 amino acids. V shed 6 bases and J shed 1 base, with 13 bases lying between them. Germline CDR1 MDHEN, CDR2 SYDVKM. The CDR3 sequence: CASRETGISYEQYF. The CDR3 DNA sequence: TGTGCCAGCAGGGAGACAGGAATTTCCTACGAGCAGTACTTC.

This sequence joins TRBV5-5 and TRBJ1-5, with TRBD1 matching 9 bases. Germline V gene data show CDR1 as SGHKS and CDR2 as YYEKEE (reference sequence). The CDR3 has 17 amino acids. Trimming cost V 4 bases and J 4 bases; bases outside gene matches: 12. The chain's CDR3 is CASSPGQGIGFNQPQHF. CDR3 DNA: TGTGCCAGCAGCCCGGGACAGGGAATAGGGTTTAATCAGCCCCAGCATTTT.